Each of the 3 T cell receptor beta chains below was sequenced from the same sample in a study of beta chain features in type 1 diabetes. For these TCRs, the target antigens are not known. Broader study findings: Type 1 diabetes patients had TCRB CDR3s that were shorter (moderately but significantly so) in all four CD4+ subsets.

Reverse transcription of all isolated RNA meant that expressed TCRB transcripts were sequenced. Profiled with immunoSEQ multiplex PCR; TCRdb holds only in-frame clones, not every one. The sample lists 300,000 to 400,000 clones, about 14% occurring once. Input material: naive CD4+ T cells from blood. These receptors came from a woman aged 18-29 years with type 1 diabetes.

The genes are TRBV9 and TRBJ2-2, with 9 bases aligning to TRBD2. The CDR3 extends over 17 amino acids. The germline CDR1 and CDR2 sequences are SGDLS and YYNGEE. With 3 bases clipped from V and 0 bases from J, the junction kept 6 bases outside the gene matches. CDR3 residues: CASSAPAGGANTGELFF. Here the CDR3 DNA reads TGTGCCAGCAGCGCACCTGCGGGGGGGGCGAACACCGGGGAGCTGTTTTTT. Combining the CDR3 with reference TRBV9 and TRBJ2-2 gives the whole variable domain DSGVTQTPKHLITATGQRVTLRCSPRSGDLSVYWYQQSLDQGLQFLIQYYNGEERAKGNILERFSAQQFPDLHSELNLSSLELGDSALYFCASSAPAGGANTGELFFGEGSRLTVL.

This clone was seen more than once but under ten times. The V call is TRBV29-1, the J call TRBJ2-7; TRBD2 matches at 7 bases. The germline gives CDR1 SQVTM, CDR2 ANQGSEA. With 4 bases clipped from V and 4 bases from J, the junction kept 7 bases outside the gene matches. The CDR3 extends over 13 amino acids. CDR3 sequence: CSVAAGREYEQYF. The CDR3 region has the DNA TGCAGCGTTGCGGCAGGGAGGGAGTACGAGCAGTACTTC.

As to this clone: One end of the junction is discordant with germline, which a read error may explain. V and J are TRBV11-2 and TRBJ1-5; 8 bases are a match to TRBD1. The CDR3 sequence is 14 residues long. The germline V gene encodes CDR1 SGHAT and CDR2 FQNNGV. The CDR3 spells CASSLDRGGQPQHF. CDR3 in DNA: TGTGCCAGCAGCCTAGACAGGGGAGGGCAGCCCCAGCATTTT.